Listed here are 12 T cell receptor beta chains from one sample, sequenced in a study of identical twins. TCRdb analysed the 5' RACE reads with MiXCR anew, one entry per CDR3 protein. Of about 890,000 distinct CDR3 sequences listed, around 12% are singletons. The data were also submitted as part of a second study, on yellow fever vaccine responses in identical twins.

Material for sequencing was PBMCs. These receptors originate from a woman aged 18-29 years in good health.

Only a few counts were recorded for this clonotype. This chain joins TRBV11-2 and TRBJ2-2, with TRBD1 identical over 8 bases. Trimming cost V 4 bases and J 7 bases; bases outside gene matches: 2. The CDR3 is 13 residues long. Per germline, CDR1 SGHAT and CDR2 FQNNGV. CDR3 DNA: TGTGCCAGCAGCTCACAGGGGGACGGGGAGCTGTTTTTT. It translates to CASSSQGDGELFF.

This clonotype was picked up a small number of times. J is TRBJ2-1 and V is TRBV12-3 or TRBV12-4, with 10 nucleotides matching TRBD2. CDR3 length equals 16 residues. Trimming cost V 3 bases and J 4 bases; bases outside gene matches: 6. The CDR3 reads CASSFHRTSGYNEQFF. The DNA of the CDR3 is TGTGCCAGCAGTTTTCACCGGACTAGCGGTTACAATGAGCAGTTCTTC.

This chain joins TRBV7-9 and TRBJ2-1; weak D call: TRBD2 (6 bases). Trimming removed 7 bases at V and 5 bases at J, with 15 bases between. The CDR3 is 14 amino acids. Germline-derived CDR1 and CDR2 are SEHNR and FQNEAQ (reference sequence). CDR3 sequence (DNA): TGTGCCAGCAATTTCCTTGGGGGGAACAATGAGCAGTTCTTC. Residues: CASNFLGGNNEQFF.

This clonotype was seen a handful of times. V gene TRBV2 combines with J gene TRBJ1-6; D not resolved. The ends were cut back, 3 bases at V and 6 bases at J, with 6 bases in the middle. Germline assignment: CDR1 SNHLY and CDR2 FYNNEI. The CDR3 has 13 residues. The DNA for the CDR3 is TGTGCCAGCAGTGAGGCACTTAATTCACCCCTCCACTTT. It yields the protein CASSEALNSPLHF. Full variable domain (outside the CDR3, taken from reference TRBV2 and TRBJ1-6): EPEVTQTPSHQVTQMGQEVILRCVPISNHLYFYWYRQILGQKVEFLVSFYNNEISEKSEIFDDQFSVERPDGSNFTLKIRSTKLEDSAMYFCASSEALNSPLHFGNGTRLTVT.

This clonotype was detected ten times or more. The rearrangement links TRBV4-1 to TRBJ2-7; 10 nucleotides align to TRBD2. This CDR3 has 16 residues. V trimming: 3 bases; J trimming: 3 bases; junction bases outside the gene matches: 8. In germline, CDR1 is MGHRA, CDR2 YSYEKL. The CDR3 nucleotides read TGCGCCAGCAGCCAGGCTACTAGCGGGGCAGTCTACGAGCAGTACTTC. Translation: CASSQATSGAVYEQYF.

The chain uses TRBV25-1 and TRBJ2-5; D gene ambiguous. The CDR3 covers 13 residues. Germline V CDR1 and CDR2: MGHDK, SYGVNS. V lost 2 bases and J 3 bases, leaving 7 bases between the germline ends. The CDR3, as DNA: TGTGCCAGCAGTGAACCCCAGAAAGAGACCCAGTACTTC. Translating gives CASSEPQKETQYF.

A few counts support this clonotype. The chain has TRBV20-1 and TRBJ2-1; D may match TRBD1 or TRBD2 (7 bases each). Trimming stripped 5 bases from V and 6 bases from J, with 17 bases between. From germline, CDR1 is DFQATT and CDR2 SNEGSKA (reference sequence). The CDR3 has 14 amino acids. CDR3 sequence (DNA): TGCAGTGCTTTGACAGGGAGGGGTTCCAATGAGCAGTTCTTC. Translation gives CSALTGRGSNEQFF.

This clonotype was found many times. The gene calls are TRBV12-3 or TRBV12-4 and TRBJ2-7, with D hard to call. V was cut by 5 bases and J by 3 bases, with 5 bases left in between. CDR3 length: 11 amino acids. The CDR3 spells CASSPDYEQYF. CDR3 nucleotides: TGTGCCAGCAGTCCAGACTACGAGCAGTACTTC.

This clonotype has only a few counts. The rearrangement uses TRBV5-1 and TRBJ1-2; TRBD1 agrees at 8 bases. With 0 bases clipped from V and 4 bases from J, the junction kept 8 bases outside the gene matches. The CDR3 loop spans 16 amino acids. CDR1 SGHRS and CDR2 YFSETQ come from the germline V gene. The CDR3 nucleotides read TGCGCCAGCAGCTTGGCGCAGGGGGCAGGTCGCTATGGCTACACCTTC. This translates into CASSLAQGAGRYGYTF. The whole variable domain, filled in from reference TRBV5-1 and TRBJ1-2, reads KAGVTQTPRYLIKTRGQQVTLSCSPISGHRSVSWYQQTPGQGLQFLFEYFSETQRNKGNFPGRFSGRQFSNSRSEMNVSTLELGDSALYLCASSLAQGAGRYGYTFGSGTRLTVV.

In its sample, this clonotype was seen many times. A read error may produce the germline difference seen at one junction end. V gene TRBV5-1 combines with J gene TRBJ1-1, with D possibly TRBD1 on 6 matching bases. Per the germline V gene, CDR1 is SGHRS and CDR2 is YFSETQ. This CDR3 is built from 15 residues. The CDR3 spells CASSLEVGANTEAFF. The CDR3 DNA is TGTGCCAGCAGCTTAGAGGTGGGGGCCAACACTGAAGCTTTCTTT.

This clonotype was detected a few times. The chain has TRBV10-1 and TRBJ1-1; D may be TRBD1 (6 bases). Trimming stripped 8 bases from V and 3 bases from J, with 16 bases between. The germline V gene has CDR1 WNHNN and CDR2 SYGVQD (reference sequence). The CDR3 has 14 residues. The CDR3 region has the DNA TGCGCCAGCCCCGAAGAGGAGGGGGACACTGAAGCTTTCTTT. Its protein is CASPEEEGDTEAFF.

This clonotype was seen ten or more times. This CDR3 is CASSSHGGTGPQHF. The CDR3 DNA reads as TGTGCCAGCAGTTCCCACGGGGGGACGGGGCCCCAGCATTTT. V gene TRBV12-3 or TRBV12-4 combines with J gene TRBJ1-5; D possibly corresponds to TRBD1 (5 bases). Trimming left V 4 bases short and J 9 bases short, with 16 bases between. This CDR3 is built from 14 residues.